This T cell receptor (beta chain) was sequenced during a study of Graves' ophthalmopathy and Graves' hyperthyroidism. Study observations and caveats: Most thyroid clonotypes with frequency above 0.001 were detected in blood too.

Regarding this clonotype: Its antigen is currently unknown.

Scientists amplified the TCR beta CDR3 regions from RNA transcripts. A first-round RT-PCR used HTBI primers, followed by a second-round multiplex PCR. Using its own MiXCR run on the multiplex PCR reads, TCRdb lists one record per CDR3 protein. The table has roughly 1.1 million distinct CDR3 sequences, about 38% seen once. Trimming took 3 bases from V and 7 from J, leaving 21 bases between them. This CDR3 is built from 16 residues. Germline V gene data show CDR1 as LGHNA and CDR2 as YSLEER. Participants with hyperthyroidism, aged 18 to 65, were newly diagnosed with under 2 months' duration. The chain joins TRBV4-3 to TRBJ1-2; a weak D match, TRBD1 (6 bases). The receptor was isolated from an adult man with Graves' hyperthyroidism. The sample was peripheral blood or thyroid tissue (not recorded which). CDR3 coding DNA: TGCGCCAGCAGCCAGGCCCCGGACAGCCCGAGAGGTGGCTACACCTTC. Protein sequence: CASSQAPDSPRGGYTF.